A single sample is the source of the 14 T cell receptor beta chains below, sequenced in a study of blood T cell repertoires in COVID-19. Here immunoSEQ multiplex PCR was the method, and the copy in TCRdb shows in-frame clones only, minus some. This sample has about 190,000 clones, with about 80% found just once. Sequenced input: PBMCs or T cells enriched from blood (not recorded which). Source of these receptors: a woman aged 60 to 75 with acute COVID-19.

This clone was seen only once. V usage is TRBV7-2 and J usage is TRBJ2-5, with D perhaps matching TRBD2 (5 bases). V shed 5 bases and J shed 4 bases, with 14 bases lying between them. Germline V gene sequence: CDR1 SGHTA, CDR2 FQGNSA. The CDR3 is made up of 14 amino acids. The CDR3 sequence is CASSAGGTSETQYF. The CDR3 DNA sequence: TGTGCCAGCAGCGCCGGAGGTACCTCAGAGACCCAGTACTTC.

Concerning this clone itself: The junction shows a germline mismatch at one end, possibly a read error. V usage is TRBV5-1 and J usage is TRBJ1-4, with D perhaps matching TRBD1 (6 bases). This CDR3 is built from 17 residues. Germline loops: CDR1 SGHRS, CDR2 YFSETQ. The CDR3 region has the DNA TGCGCCAGCAGCTTGTCCCGCGGTGGGGGGGCTAACGAAAAACTGTTTTTT. It is translated as CASSLSRGGGANEKLFF. Combining the CDR3 with reference TRBV5-1 and TRBJ1-4 gives the whole variable domain KAGVTQTPRYLIKTRGQQVTLSCSPISGHRSVSWYQQTPGQGLQFLFEYFSETQRNKGNFPGRFSGRQFSNSRSEMNVSTLELGDSALYLCASSLSRGGGANEKLFFGSGTQLSVL.

This rearrangement joins TRBV3-1 (or the pseudogene TRBV3-2) to TRBJ1-1; D may be TRBD1 (5 bases). The ends were cut back, 0 bases at V and 1 base at J, with 21 bases in the middle. Germline V CDR1 and CDR2: LGHDT, YNNKEL (reference sequence). This CDR3 has 19 residues. The CDR3 loop is CASSQEGRRGLGENTEAFF. CDR3 nucleotides: TGTGCCAGCAGCCAAGAAGGTAGGAGGGGCTTGGGGGAGAACACTGAAGCTTTCTTT.

The rearrangement joins TRBV30 to TRBJ2-7, with 14 bases aligning to TRBD2. CDR1 and CDR2 (germline): GTSNPN, SVGIG (reference sequence). The trim removed 7 bases at V and 7 bases at J, leaving 6 bases unmatched. This CDR3 has 13 residues. This CDR3 is CALGLAGAGEQYF. CDR3 nucleotides: TGTGCCTTGGGACTAGCGGGAGCGGGAGAGCAGTACTTC.

V usage is TRBV11-2 and J usage is TRBJ1-1; 12 bases line up with TRBD1. CDR1 is SGHAT and CDR2 is FQNNGV in the germline V gene. This CDR3 contains 19 residues. V was pared by 1 base and J by 11 bases, with 20 bases of the junction left unmatched. For the CDR3, the DNA is TGTGCCAGCAGCTTAGTGGGGACAGGGGGCGCAGAACTCCCTCTGTCCGCTTTCTTT. It codes for CASSLVGTGGAELPLSAFF.

About this clone itself: The same CDR3 also results from other DNA sequences found in this sample. The rearrangement uses TRBV18 and TRBJ1-5, with 11 bases identical to TRBD1. V gave up 2 bases and J gave up 2 bases; unmatched junction bases: 2. The CDR3 has 16 residues. The germline V gene has CDR1 KGHSH and CDR2 LQKENI. DNA for the CDR3: TGTGCCAGCTCACCAGGGACAGGGGGTCGCAATCAGCCCCAGCATTTT. Protein product: CASSPGTGGRNQPQHF.

This chain links TRBV14 with TRBJ2-5; a weak D match, TRBD1 (6 bases). Germline V gene data show CDR1 as SGHDN and CDR2 as FVKESK. V gave up 7 bases and J gave up 3 bases, with 15 bases separating them. There are 14 residues in the CDR3. This chain's CDR3 is CASTRTDRKETQYF. The CDR3 DNA follows: TGTGCCAGCACCAGGACAGACAGAAAAGAGACCCAGTACTTC.

V usage is TRBV5-1 and J usage is TRBJ2-7; 11 nucleotides match TRBD2. The CDR3 length is 17 residues. From germline, CDR1 is SGHRS and CDR2 YFSETQ. With V trimmed by 7 bases and J by 0 bases, 12 bases remained unmatched. The CDR3 coding sequence is TGCGCCAGCCTGCCCGGGACTAGCGGACCTACCTCCTACGAGCAGTACTTC. Protein product: CASLPGTSGPTSYEQYF.

The chain combines TRBV5-1 with TRBJ1-3; maybe TRBD1 (5 bases). V gave up 4 bases and J gave up 0 bases, with 11 bases separating them. The CDR3 spans 15 residues. Per the germline V gene, CDR1 is SGHRS and CDR2 is YFSETQ. CDR3 residues: CASSLDILSGNTIYF. The CDR3, as DNA: TGCGCCAGCAGCCTGGACATTCTCTCTGGAAACACCATATATTTT. The full variable domain, completed using reference TRBV5-1 and TRBJ1-3, is KAGVTQTPRYLIKTRGQQVTLSCSPISGHRSVSWYQQTPGQGLQFLFEYFSETQRNKGNFPGRFSGRQFSNSRSEMNVSTLELGDSALYLCASSLDILSGNTIYFGEGSWLTVV.

The chain is built from TRBV6-2 or TRBV6-3 and TRBJ2-2; TRBD2 is a possible D gene (6 bases). Trimming left V 5 bases short and J 6 bases short, with 22 bases between. This CDR3 has 17 amino acids. Germline CDR1 and CDR2: MNHEY and SVGEGT. The CDR3 loop is CASSPTSIPAGSGELFF. Here the CDR3 DNA reads TGTGCCAGCAGTCCCACATCCATTCCGGCGGGGTCCGGGGAGCTGTTTTTT.

The chain couples TRBV9 to TRBJ1-5, with 7 bases matching TRBD1. Losses at the gene ends were 0 bases for V and 3 bases for J; bases not matched to a gene: 3. There are 15 residues in the CDR3. Germline-derived CDR1 and CDR2 are SGDLS and YYNGEE. CDR3 loop: CASSVAGQSNQPQHF. The CDR3 DNA reads as TGTGCCAGCAGCGTAGCGGGACAGTCCAATCAGCCCCAGCATTTT.

The chain links TRBV2 to TRBJ2-1, with D possibly TRBD1 on 5 matching bases. V was pared by 7 bases and J by 5 bases, with 12 bases between. CDR1 and CDR2 from the germline V gene are SNHLY and FYNNEI. This CDR3 region has 13 residues. The CDR3 region has the DNA TGTGCCAGCACCGTGGGGCTAAACAATGAGCAGTTCTTC. Its translation: CASTVGLNNEQFF.

This sequence joins TRBV6-2 or TRBV6-3 and TRBJ1-4, with a tentative D call TRBD1 (6 bases). CDR1 and CDR2 from the germline V gene are MNHEY and SVGEGT. The CDR3 is 15 residues long. The germline V and J ends were trimmed by 6 bases and 8 bases, with 19 bases remaining between them. The DNA of the CDR3 is TGTGCCAGCAGCCCCGATGGGACACCGTTGGAAAAACTGTTTTTT. Translated, it gives CASSPDGTPLEKLFF.

This clone was counted between two and nine times. The chain is built from TRBV18 and TRBJ2-7, with a weak D call TRBD2 (6 bases). Germline CDR1 KGHSH, CDR2 LQKENI. V lost 2 bases, J lost 0 bases, and 11 bases lay in between. CDR3 length: 15 residues. CDR3 residues: CASSPAREFSYEQYF. The CDR3 DNA reads as TGTGCCAGCTCACCAGCCCGGGAGTTCTCCTACGAGCAGTACTTC.